This T cell receptor (beta chain) was captured in a study of T-cell memory formation after mild COVID-19. Constant-segment primers were used for 5'RACE, and the resulting TCR alpha and TCR beta cDNA libraries carried sample barcodes and UMIs. TCRdb re-analysed the 5' RACE reads in MiXCR, keeping a single row per CDR3 protein. The sample contains around 300,000 distinct CDR3 sequences, 14% of which appear only once. The CDR3 is 9 residues long. Germline V gene sequence: CDR1 DFQATT, CDR2 SNEGSKA (reference sequence). Between the trimmed V and J ends, which lost 6 bases and 6 bases, there was a span of 5 bases.

Sequencing input: PBMCs or a T cell subset sorted from them (not recorded which). This TCR came from a man aged 18 to 30 who had mild COVID-19 (a few samples of this study predate the infection). Cell type and time point are not known. The J gene is TRBJ1-2, the V gene TRBV20-1; D is unresolved. CDR3 sequence (DNA): TGCAGTGCAAGGCATGGCTACACCTTC. Translated, it gives CSARHGYTF.